A selection of T cell receptor beta chains follows, all from one sample in a study of immune evolution from preneoplasia to lung adenocarcinoma. Method: immunoSEQ multiplex PCR; TCRdb's copy keeps in-frame clones and lacks some. The repertoire holds 8,000 to 10,000 clones, 75% to 80% seen once, with around 12% in the top ten. The source material was FFPE lung adenocarcinoma in situ tissue. These receptors originate from an older person with lung adenocarcinoma. Each CDR3 is given with its conserved first and last residue. D genes are given only for firm matches. Rows may omit the clone size; those that give it use once, few, many or a size class.

d_call: TRBD2; clone_size: NA; j_call: TRBJ2-5; v_call: TRBV2; cdr3_nt: TGTGCCAGCAGTCCCCTAGCGGGGGTCGTCGAGACCCAGTACTTC; cdr3_aa: CASSPLAGVVETQYF
d_call: NA; clone_size: NA; j_call: TRBJ1-1; v_call: TRBV7-2; cdr3_nt: TGTGCCAGCAGCGCCCAGCAAGGGAACACTGAAGCTTTCTTT; cdr3_aa: CASSAQQGNTEAFF
d_call: NA; clone_size: NA; j_call: TRBJ1-2; v_call: TRBV7-2; cdr3_nt: TGTGCCAGCTCTACAGGGCAGTGGGGCTACACCTTC; cdr3_aa: CASSTGQWGYTF
d_call: TRBD1; clone_size: NA; j_call: TRBJ2-3; v_call: TRBV2; cdr3_nt: TGTGCCCTACAGGGGGCAGATACGCAGTATTTT; cdr3_aa: CALQGADTQYF
d_call: NA; clone_size: NA; j_call: TRBJ2-3; v_call: TRBV23-1; cdr3_nt: TGCGCCAGCAGTCAATCGAATCCAACCACACCCAGAGATACGCAGTATTTT; cdr3_aa: CASSQSNPTTPRDTQYF
d_call: NA; clone_size: NA; j_call: TRBJ2-2; v_call: TRBV9; cdr3_nt: TGTGCCAGCGGCCGGAACACCGGGGAGCTGTTTTTT; cdr3_aa: CASGRNTGELFF
d_call: NA; clone_size: NA; j_call: TRBJ2-6; v_call: TRBV7-2; cdr3_nt: TGTGCCAGCAGCTTAGATAGCTCCTCTGGGGCCAACGTCCTGACTTTC; cdr3_aa: CASSLDSSSGANVLTF
d_call: TRBD1; clone_size: NA; j_call: TRBJ1-5; v_call: TRBV4-1; cdr3_nt: TGCGCCAGCAGCGACAGGGAAAATCAGCCCCAGCATTTT; cdr3_aa: CASSDRENQPQHF
d_call: NA; clone_size: NA; j_call: TRBJ1-4; v_call: TRBV19; cdr3_nt: TGTGCCAGTAGTATACGAGGCGGAGGGGGAACTAATGAAAAACTGTTTTTT; cdr3_aa: CASSIRGGGGTNEKLFF
d_call: NA; clone_size: NA; j_call: TRBJ1-5; v_call: TRBV29-1; cdr3_nt: TGCAGCGTCCAAGGGGCCATCAATCAGCCCCAGCATTTT; cdr3_aa: CSVQGAINQPQHF
d_call: TRBD1; clone_size: large; j_call: TRBJ2-7; v_call: TRBV28; cdr3_nt: TGTGCCACCACAGGGGGCCCCTACGAGCAGTACTTC; cdr3_aa: CATTGGPYEQYF
d_call: NA; clone_size: NA; j_call: TRBJ1-6; v_call: TRBV5-1; cdr3_nt: TGCGCCAGCAGCGCAGATTTATATAATTCACCCCTCCACTTT; cdr3_aa: CASSADLYNSPLHF
d_call: NA; clone_size: NA; j_call: TRBJ1-4; v_call: TRBV7-9; cdr3_nt: TGTGCCAGCAGCTTAGCGTCCCCTGAAAAACTGTTTTTT; cdr3_aa: CASSLASPEKLFF
d_call: NA; clone_size: NA; j_call: TRBJ2-2; v_call: TRBV9; cdr3_nt: TGTGCCAGCAGCGTAGAGGGCAGGGGAACCGGGGAGCTGTTTTTT; cdr3_aa: CASSVEGRGTGELFF
d_call: NA; clone_size: NA; j_call: TRBJ1-2; v_call: TRBV25-1; cdr3_nt: TGTGCCAGCAGGGGGCGGAACTATGGCTACACCTTC; cdr3_aa: CASRGRNYGYTF
d_call: TRBD1; clone_size: NA; j_call: TRBJ1-2; v_call: TRBV7-2; cdr3_nt: TGTGCCAGCAGCACCTGGGGACAGAACTATGGCTACACCTTC; cdr3_aa: CASSTWGQNYGYTF
d_call: TRBD1; clone_size: NA; j_call: TRBJ2-7; v_call: TRBV4-2; cdr3_nt: TGTGCCAGCAGCCGAAACCGGGACAGCTCCTACGAGCAGTACTTC; cdr3_aa: CASSRNRDSSYEQYF
d_call: NA; clone_size: NA; j_call: TRBJ1-4; v_call: TRBV5-6; cdr3_nt: TGTGCCAGCAGCTTAAGACAGGAGGGGGGAAAACTGTTTTTT; cdr3_aa: CASSLRQEGGKLFF
d_call: NA; clone_size: few; j_call: TRBJ2-1; v_call: TRBV19; cdr3_nt: TGTGCCAGCAGCCGGGACCCTTCCGACAATGAGCAGTTCTTC; cdr3_aa: CASSRDPSDNEQFF
d_call: TRBD2; clone_size: NA; j_call: TRBJ2-1; v_call: TRBV7-9; cdr3_nt: TGTGCCAGCACCTCGGGGGGTGAGCAGTTCTTC; cdr3_aa: CASTSGGEQFF
d_call: TRBD2; clone_size: few; j_call: TRBJ2-7; v_call: TRBV9; cdr3_nt: TGTGCCAGCAGCGTTTCTAGCGGGGGGGCAAGCGAGCAGTACTTC; cdr3_aa: CASSVSSGGASEQYF
d_call: NA; clone_size: NA; j_call: TRBJ1-5; v_call: TRBV4-2; cdr3_nt: TGTGCCAGCAGCCATGGTCCCCCGGCAGGTAGCAATCAGCCCCAGCATTTT; cdr3_aa: CASSHGPPAGSNQPQHF
d_call: NA; clone_size: NA; j_call: TRBJ1-3; v_call: TRBV30; cdr3_nt: TGTGCCTGGGGGGACATACACTCTGGAAACACCATATATTTT; cdr3_aa: CAWGDIHSGNTIYF
d_call: TRBD2; clone_size: NA; j_call: TRBJ2-5; v_call: TRBV7-2; cdr3_nt: TGTGCCAGCAGCATCAGCGGGGCCCGGGGGGAGACCCAGTACTTC; cdr3_aa: CASSISGARGETQYF
d_call: NA; clone_size: few; j_call: TRBJ1-4; v_call: TRBV11-2; cdr3_nt: TGTGCCAGCAGTCTGAACCTTTTCACTAATGAAAAACTGTTTTTT; cdr3_aa: CASSLNLFTNEKLFF
d_call: NA; clone_size: NA; j_call: TRBJ2-1; v_call: TRBV7-8; cdr3_nt: TGTGCCAGCAGCTTAGTAGCCGGCTACGACAATGAGCAGTTCTTC; cdr3_aa: CASSLVAGYDNEQFF
d_call: TRBD1; clone_size: NA; j_call: TRBJ2-7; v_call: TRBV5-8; cdr3_nt: TGTGCCAGCAGCTTGATGACAGGGGCGAACTCCTACGAGCAGTACTTC; cdr3_aa: CASSLMTGANSYEQYF
d_call: NA; clone_size: NA; j_call: TRBJ1-5; v_call: TRBV7-9; cdr3_nt: TGTGCCAGCAGCCTCGGGACACTTTATAGCAATCAGCCCCAGCATTTT; cdr3_aa: CASSLGTLYSNQPQHF
d_call: NA; clone_size: once; j_call: TRBJ2-3; v_call: TRBV7-2; cdr3_nt: TGTGCCAGCAGCTACCGGGACTTAACATTAGCCTCGGGGGATACGCAGTATTTT; cdr3_aa: CASSYRDLTLASGDTQYF
d_call: NA; clone_size: NA; j_call: TRBJ2-7; v_call: TRBV7-2; cdr3_nt: TGTGCCAGCAGCTTAGTTGGAGAGCAGTACTTC; cdr3_aa: CASSLVGEQYF
d_call: TRBD2; clone_size: NA; j_call: TRBJ2-5; v_call: TRBV7-9; cdr3_nt: TGTGCCAGCAGCTTCACGGGACTAGAAGAGACCCAGTACTTC; cdr3_aa: CASSFTGLEETQYF
d_call: TRBD2; clone_size: once; j_call: TRBJ2-7; v_call: TRBV27; cdr3_nt: TGTGCCAGCAGTCCCTCAGCGGGGGCCCTCTCCTACGAGCAGTACTTC; cdr3_aa: CASSPSAGALSYEQYF
d_call: NA; clone_size: NA; j_call: TRBJ2-7; v_call: TRBV18; cdr3_nt: TGTGCCAGCTCACGGACTGCTGATTCCTACGAGCAGTACTTC; cdr3_aa: CASSRTADSYEQYF
d_call: NA; clone_size: few; j_call: TRBJ1-5; v_call: TRBV5-1; cdr3_nt: TGCGCCAGCAGCTTGGTACCAGGGCAGGAGCAGCCCCAGCATTTT; cdr3_aa: CASSLVPGQEQPQHF
d_call: NA; clone_size: NA; j_call: TRBJ2-7; v_call: TRBV4-1; cdr3_nt: TGCGCCAGCAGCCAACGGGACTTATCCTACGAGCAGTACTTC; cdr3_aa: CASSQRDLSYEQYF
d_call: NA; clone_size: NA; j_call: TRBJ1-2; v_call: TRBV7-2; cdr3_nt: TGTGCCAGCAGCCCAAGCCCACCGACAGGACACTATGGCTACACCTTC; cdr3_aa: CASSPSPPTGHYGYTF
d_call: TRBD1; clone_size: NA; j_call: TRBJ2-1; v_call: TRBV15; cdr3_nt: TGTGCCACTACCAGGGGGTCTGCCTACAATGAGCAGTTCTTC; cdr3_aa: CATTRGSAYNEQFF
d_call: NA; clone_size: NA; j_call: TRBJ2-7; v_call: TRBV23-1; cdr3_nt: TGCGCCAGCAGTCAAATCCCACGCGGGGCAACCTACGAGCAGTACTTC; cdr3_aa: CASSQIPRGATYEQYF
d_call: NA; clone_size: once; j_call: TRBJ2-3; v_call: TRBV7-8; cdr3_nt: TGTGCCAGCACCCAAAGGGGGGGGGCTAGCACAGATACGCAGTATTTT; cdr3_aa: CASTQRGGASTDTQYF
d_call: NA; clone_size: NA; j_call: TRBJ2-2; v_call: TRBV4-2; cdr3_nt: TGTGCCAGCAGCCAAGAGAGTAGCTACACCGGGGAGCTGTTTTTT; cdr3_aa: CASSQESSYTGELFF
d_call: NA; clone_size: few; j_call: TRBJ1-2; v_call: TRBV7-2; cdr3_nt: TGTGCCAGCAGCCCCGAGGGCTATGGCTACACCTTC; cdr3_aa: CASSPEGYGYTF